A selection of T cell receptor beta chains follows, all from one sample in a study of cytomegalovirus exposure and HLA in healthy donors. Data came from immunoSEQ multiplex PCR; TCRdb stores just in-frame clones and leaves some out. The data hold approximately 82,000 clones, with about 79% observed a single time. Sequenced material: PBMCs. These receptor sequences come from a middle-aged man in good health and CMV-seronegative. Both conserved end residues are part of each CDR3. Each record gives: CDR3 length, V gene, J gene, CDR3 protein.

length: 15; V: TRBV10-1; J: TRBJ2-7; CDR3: CASSESGTGKYEQYF
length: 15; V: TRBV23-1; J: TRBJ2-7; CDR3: CASSQSYRRTYEQYF
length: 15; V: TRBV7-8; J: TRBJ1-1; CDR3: CASSLVAGMNTEAFF
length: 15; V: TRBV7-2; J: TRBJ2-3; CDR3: CASRKTSGSFDTQYF
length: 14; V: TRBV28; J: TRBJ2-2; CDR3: CASSLQGWTGELFF
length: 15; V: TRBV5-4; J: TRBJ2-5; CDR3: CASSPKAGVKETQYF
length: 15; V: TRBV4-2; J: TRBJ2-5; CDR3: CASSQDVARQETQYF
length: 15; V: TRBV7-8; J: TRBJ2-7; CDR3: CASSLDSGGTYEQYF
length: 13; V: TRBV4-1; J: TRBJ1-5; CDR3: CASSQDRSGPQHF
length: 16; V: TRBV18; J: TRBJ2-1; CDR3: CASSPLTGTGFDEQFF
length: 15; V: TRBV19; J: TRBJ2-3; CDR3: CASSSSGSGTDTQYF
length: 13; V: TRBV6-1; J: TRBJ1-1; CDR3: CASTYGGATEAFF
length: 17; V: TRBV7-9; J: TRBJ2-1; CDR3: CASSVSLWTGSDNEQFF
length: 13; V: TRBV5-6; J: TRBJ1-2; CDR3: CASSFRAGYGYTF
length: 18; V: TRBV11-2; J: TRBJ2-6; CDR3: CASSSVKGLASGANVLTF
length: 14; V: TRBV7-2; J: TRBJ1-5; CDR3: CASSRLQGDQPQHF
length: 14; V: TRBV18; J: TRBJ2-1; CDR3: CASSPPTERNEQFF
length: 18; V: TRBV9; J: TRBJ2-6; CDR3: CASSVAAGALSGANGLTF
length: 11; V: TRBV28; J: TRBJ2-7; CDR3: CASSAQGEQYF
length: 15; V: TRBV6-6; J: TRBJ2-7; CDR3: CASSTSGTGGYEQYF
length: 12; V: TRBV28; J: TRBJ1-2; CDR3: CASSSGGYGYTF
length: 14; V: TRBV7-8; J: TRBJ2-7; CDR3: CASSATGSVYEQYF
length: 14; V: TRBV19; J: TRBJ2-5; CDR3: CASSMGGTSKTQYF
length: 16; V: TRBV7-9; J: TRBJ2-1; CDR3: CSSSLVRVAGVREQFF
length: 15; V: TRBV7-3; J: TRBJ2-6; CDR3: CASRPGGSGANVLTF
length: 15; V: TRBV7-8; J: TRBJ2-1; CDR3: CASSSGGSRYNEQFF
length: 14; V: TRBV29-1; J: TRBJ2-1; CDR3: CSVNGQGGTGEQFF
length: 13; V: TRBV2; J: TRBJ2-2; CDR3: CASRGQGGGELFF
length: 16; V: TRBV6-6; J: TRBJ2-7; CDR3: CASSFTGTVSSYEQYF
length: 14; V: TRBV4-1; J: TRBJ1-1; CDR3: CASSQGTGETEAFF
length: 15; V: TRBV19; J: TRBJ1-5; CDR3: CASKEKTSSNQPQHF
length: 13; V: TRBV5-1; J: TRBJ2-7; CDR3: CASSPSGAYEQYF
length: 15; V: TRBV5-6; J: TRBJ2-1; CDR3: CASSTVAGGPYEQFF
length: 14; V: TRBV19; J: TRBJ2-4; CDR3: CASSNRGTKNIQYF
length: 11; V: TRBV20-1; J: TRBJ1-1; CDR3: CSAARGTEAFF
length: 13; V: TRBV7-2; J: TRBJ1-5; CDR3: CASTEQPNQPQHF
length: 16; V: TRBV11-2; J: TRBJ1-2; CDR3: CASSLVPGQQAGGYTF
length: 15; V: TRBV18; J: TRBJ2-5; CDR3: CASSPRTSGQETQYF
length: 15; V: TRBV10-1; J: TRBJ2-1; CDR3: CASSKDTSSYNEQFF
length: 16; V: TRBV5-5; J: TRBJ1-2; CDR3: CASSLQRGQGGYGYTF
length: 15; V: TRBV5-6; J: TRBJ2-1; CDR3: CASSSLAGGSNEQFF
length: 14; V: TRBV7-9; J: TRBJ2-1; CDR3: CASSLDWAGAEQFF
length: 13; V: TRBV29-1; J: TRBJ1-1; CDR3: CSVFPKRNTEAFF
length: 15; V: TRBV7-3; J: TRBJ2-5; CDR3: CASSLAAGYQETQYF
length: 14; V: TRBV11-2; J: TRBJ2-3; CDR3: CASSPTSGGDTQYF
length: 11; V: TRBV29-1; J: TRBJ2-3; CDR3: CSSKRTDTQYF
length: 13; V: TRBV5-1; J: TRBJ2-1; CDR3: CASLSGWDNEQFF
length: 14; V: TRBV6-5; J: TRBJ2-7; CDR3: CASSYWRSSYEQYF
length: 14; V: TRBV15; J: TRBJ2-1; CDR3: CATSTLEVYNEQFF
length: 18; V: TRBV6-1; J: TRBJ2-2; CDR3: CASSEARSHRGNTGELFF
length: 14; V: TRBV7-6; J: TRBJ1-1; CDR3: CASSLELTNSEAFF
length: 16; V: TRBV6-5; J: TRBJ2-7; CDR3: CASSYSMGQGTGEQYF
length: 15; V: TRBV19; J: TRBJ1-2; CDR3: CASSKFDRGDYGYTF
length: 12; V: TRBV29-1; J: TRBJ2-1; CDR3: CSVERGRNEQFF
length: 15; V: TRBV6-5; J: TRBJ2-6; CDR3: CASSYPRAGANVLTF
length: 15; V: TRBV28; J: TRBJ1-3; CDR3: CASSSGTGIRNTIYF
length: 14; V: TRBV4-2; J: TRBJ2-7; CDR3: CASSLGGVRDEQYF
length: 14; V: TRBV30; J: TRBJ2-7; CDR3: CAWLGQGNSYEQYF
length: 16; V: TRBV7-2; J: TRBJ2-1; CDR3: CASSRHGTSGYNEQFF